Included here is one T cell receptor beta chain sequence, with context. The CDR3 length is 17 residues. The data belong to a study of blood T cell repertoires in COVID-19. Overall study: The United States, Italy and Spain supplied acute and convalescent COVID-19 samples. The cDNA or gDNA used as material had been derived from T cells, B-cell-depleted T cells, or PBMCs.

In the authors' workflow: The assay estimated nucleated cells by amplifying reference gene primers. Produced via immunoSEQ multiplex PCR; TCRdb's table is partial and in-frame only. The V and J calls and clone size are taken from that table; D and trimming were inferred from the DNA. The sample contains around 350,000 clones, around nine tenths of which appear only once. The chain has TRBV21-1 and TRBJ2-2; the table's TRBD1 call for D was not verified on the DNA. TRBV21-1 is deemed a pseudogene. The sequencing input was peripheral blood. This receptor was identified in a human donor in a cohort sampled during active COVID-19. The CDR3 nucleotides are TGTGCCAGCACCTTACCACCGGGACAGGGGCTTTTCGGGGAGCTGTTTTTT. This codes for CASTLPPGQGLFGELFF.